The 7 T cell receptor beta chains given below trace back to one sample, sequenced in a study of CD8+ T cells in alopecia areata. Reverse transcription of extracted RNA yielded cDNA, which provided the sequencing template. Measured with immunoSEQ multiplex PCR; TCRdb has only the in-frame clones, and not every one. In the table there are under 250,000 clones, approximately 60% of which are singletons. The sample consisted of CD8+ T cells sorted from blood. The receptors were sampled from a human donor in good health.

The rearrangement links TRBV9 to TRBJ2-7; D is perhaps TRBD1 (6 bases). Trimming removed 0 bases from V and 2 bases from J, with 9 bases in between. This CDR3 has 14 residues. From germline, CDR1 is SGDLS and CDR2 YYNGEE. The CDR3 protein is CASSVGDTTYEQYF. DNA for the CDR3: TGTGCCAGCAGCGTAGGGGACACCACCTACGAGCAGTACTTC. Based on the CDR3 plus reference TRBV9 and TRBJ2-7, the full variable domain is DSGVTQTPKHLITATGQRVTLRCSPRSGDLSVYWYQQSLDQGLQFLIQYYNGEERAKGNILERFSAQQFPDLHSELNLSSLELGDSALYFCASSVGDTTYEQYFGPGTRLTVT.

This clone was observed a few times. The gene calls are TRBV7-9 and TRBJ2-1; the match to TRBD2 covers 12 bases. Losses at the gene ends were 5 bases for V and 12 bases for J; bases not matched to a gene: 8. The CDR3 has 14 residues. Germline CDR1 reads SEHNR; CDR2 reads FQNEAQ (reference sequence). CDR3 region: CASSTTTSGGLQFF. DNA for the CDR3: TGTGCCAGCAGCACTACGACTAGCGGGGGCTTGCAGTTCTTC.

This rearrangement joins TRBV19 to TRBJ2-3; D is ambiguous. V was trimmed by 5 bases and J by 2 bases, leaving 8 bases between them. The CDR3 consists of 13 residues. CDR1 is LNHDA, CDR2 SQIVND, per germline (reference sequence). The CDR3 protein is CASSGHTTDTQYF. The CDR3 DNA is TGTGCCAGTAGTGGCCATACCACAGATACGCAGTATTTT.

The chain is built from TRBV27 and TRBJ2-7, with TRBD1 identical over 7 bases. Germline CDR1 MNHEY, CDR2 SMNVEV (reference sequence). The CDR3 runs 14 residues. V dropped 0 bases and J dropped 3; count of bases not matched to a gene: 2. This chain's CDR3 is CASSLSSGGYEQYF. The CDR3 nucleotides are TGTGCCAGCAGTTTATCGTCAGGGGGCTACGAGCAGTACTTC.

This clone was detected a few times. The chain links TRBV13 to TRBJ1-1; D unresolved. Looked up from germline, CDR1 is PRHDT and CDR2 is FYEKMQ (reference sequence). CDR3 length: 12 residues. With 5 bases removed from V and 5 bases from J, the gap between germline ends came to 9 bases. CDR3 DNA: TGTGCCAGCAGCCACGAGAGGACTGAAGCTTTCTTT. As protein: CASSHERTEAFF.

The V and J genes are TRBV10-3 and TRBJ1-1; 7 nucleotides line up with TRBD1. V shed 4 bases, J shed 4 bases, and the junction held 15 bases outside the gene matches. The CDR3 has 17 residues. CDR1 is ENHRY and CDR2 is SYGVKD in the germline V gene. CDR3 in DNA: TGTGCCATCAGTGGAATTGGTGCAGGGGGGGAGGGCACTGAAGCTTTCTTT. This codes for CAISGIGAGGEGTEAFF.

The chain combines TRBV6-1 with TRBJ1-5; D might be TRBD1 (6 bases). Germline CDR1 and CDR2: MNHNS and SASEGT. This CDR3 comprises 14 residues. Trimming left V 6 bases short and J 2 bases short, with 11 bases between. The CDR3, as DNA: TGTGCCAGCAGAGGGGGACCAGGCAATCAGCCCCAGCATTTT. Translated, it gives CASRGGPGNQPQHF.